The 16 T cell receptor beta chains presented below share a single source sample, sequenced in a study of cytomegalovirus exposure and HLA in healthy donors. Researchers ran the PCR with 60 Vbeta and 13 Jbeta primers. Profiling relied on immunoSEQ multiplex PCR, and the TCRdb table lists in-frame clones only, not all of them. The table lists approximately 150,000 clones, 60% to 80% of them singletons. Sequencing used PBMCs. The receptors originated from a female donor in good health and CMV-seronegative.

This clone came up once. The V and J genes are TRBV2 and TRBJ1-4, with 9 bases identical to TRBD1. The length of the CDR3 is 15 residues. J lost 5 bases, V lost 6 bases, and 7 bases had no gene match. Germline V gene data show CDR1 as SNHLY and CDR2 as FYNNEI. In nucleotides, the CDR3 is TGTGCCAGCAGCCCGGGACAGGGAGAGAATGAAAAACTGTTTTTT. It codes for CASSPGQGENEKLFF.

The chain uses TRBV10-3 and TRBJ2-1; TRBD2 aligns across 10 bases. The CDR3 is 16 amino acids. V shed 6 bases, J shed 0 bases, and the junction held 5 bases outside the gene matches. Germline V gene lookup returns CDR1 ENHRY and CDR2 SYGVKD. The CDR3 region has the DNA TGTGCCATCAGAGCGGGACTAGCGATCTCCTACAATGAGCAGTTCTTC. It encodes CAIRAGLAISYNEQFF.

The chain joins TRBV4-2 to TRBJ2-4; no definite D call. V was shortened by 5 bases and J by 0 bases, with 8 bases between the two germline ends. The CDR3 runs to 14 residues. CDR1 is LGHNA and CDR2 is YNFKEQ in the germline V gene. This chain's CDR3 is CASSSRLAKNIQYF. CDR3 nucleotides: TGTGCCAGCAGCTCGAGGCTAGCCAAAAACATTCAGTACTTC.

The chain recombines TRBV2 with TRBJ2-3, with 7 bases fitting TRBD2. V lost 7 bases to trimming and J lost 2 bases; unmatched junction nucleotides: 9. The germline V gene has CDR1 SNHLY and CDR2 FYNNEI. The CDR3 is 15 residues long. The CDR3 region is CASNRELAATDTQYF. The CDR3 nucleotides read TGTGCCAGCAACCGGGAGCTAGCGGCCACAGATACGCAGTATTTT.

The V and J genes are TRBV19 and TRBJ1-2; weak D call: TRBD1 (5 bases). The germline CDR1 and CDR2 sequences are LNHDA and SQIVND (reference sequence). The CDR3 covers 17 residues. V was cut by 3 bases and J by 5 bases, with 22 bases left in between. CDR3 in DNA: TGTGCCAGTAGTATCTGGGCAGGGCGGACTACAACGTATGGCTACACCTTC. Its translation: CASSIWAGRTTTYGYTF.

The chain's CDR3 is CSVRTGTREAFF. The CDR3 nucleotides read TGCAGCGTAAGGACAGGGACCCGTGAAGCTTTCTTT. This sequence joins TRBV29-1 and TRBJ1-1; 8 bases align to TRBD1. The CDR3 extends over 12 amino acids. The germline V gene has CDR1 SQVTM and CDR2 ANQGSEA. V lost 6 bases and J lost 7; bases outside the gene matches: 7.

The chain links TRBV6-1 to TRBJ2-5; no clear D. The end of the DNA is better explained by TRBJ2-7, so the J call may be wrong. The CDR3 runs 15 residues. CDR1 MNHNS and CDR2 SASEGT come from the germline V gene. Here the CDR3 DNA reads TGTGCCAGCAGTGAAGCGCGAAGAGGAAGCTACGAGCAGTACTTC. Residues: CASSEARRGSYEQYF.

The chain recombines TRBV5-5 with TRBJ2-7, with 7 bases that match TRBD1. Per germline, CDR1 SGHKS and CDR2 YYEKEE (reference sequence). The CDR3 runs 15 residues. V shed 0 bases and J 1 base; nucleotides not matched to a gene: 4. This chain's CDR3 is CASSLAPQGSYEQYF. CDR3 nucleotide sequence: TGTGCCAGCAGCTTGGCCCCACAGGGGTCCTACGAGCAGTACTTC.

This clone was counted a few times. The V call is TRBV2, the J call TRBJ2-1; TRBD2 aligns across 9 bases. V was clipped by 4 bases and J by 6 bases; unmatched bases: 4. Germline CDR1 reads SNHLY; CDR2 reads FYNNEI. The CDR3 contains 14 residues. CDR3 DNA: TGTGCCAGCAGTGGGGCTAGCGGGGCCAATGAGCAGTTCTTC. Residues: CASSGASGANEQFF. The full variable domain, completed using reference TRBV2 and TRBJ2-1, is EPEVTQTPSHQVTQMGQEVILRCVPISNHLYFYWYRQILGQKVEFLVSFYNNEISEKSEIFDDQFSVERPDGSNFTLKIRSTKLEDSAMYFCASSGASGANEQFFGPGTRLTVL.

The chain uses TRBV2 and TRBJ1-5, with 7 bases identical to TRBD1. The junction had 10 bases not matched to a gene; V was cut back by 7 bases and J by 4 bases. This CDR3 comprises 15 residues. Germline CDR1 reads SNHLY; CDR2 reads FYNNEI. The CDR3 protein is CASKQGPERNQPQHF. The CDR3 DNA follows: TGTGCCAGCAAACAGGGGCCCGAGCGGAATCAGCCCCAGCATTTT.

The V gene is TRBV9, the J gene TRBJ1-3; no clear D. Trimming removed 2 bases at V and 0 bases at J, with 12 bases between. Germline V gives CDR1 SGDLS, CDR2 YYNGEE. The CDR3 extends over 16 amino acids. CDR3 loop: CASSVTNSYSGNTIYF. Here the CDR3 DNA reads TGTGCCAGCAGCGTTACGAACAGCTACTCTGGAAACACCATATATTTT.

V gene TRBV27 combines with J gene TRBJ2-5; 12 bases align to TRBD2. CDR3 length equals 15 residues. Germline V gene sequence: CDR1 MNHEY, CDR2 SMNVEV (reference sequence). After removal of 8 bases from V and 0 bases from J, the junction contained 4 bases not matched to a gene. CDR3 sequence (DNA): TGTGCCAGCCTCCGACTAGCGGGGGACCAAGAGACCCAGTACTTC. Amino acid sequence: CASLRLAGDQETQYF.

The chain uses TRBV7-3 and TRBJ1-2; 7 bases agree with TRBD1. The germline V gene has CDR1 SGHTA and CDR2 FQGTGA. CDR3 size: 16 residues. The V gene end was trimmed by 3 bases and the J gene end by 7 bases; junction bases not matched to a gene: 14. The CDR3 protein is CASSFEGAGALGGYTF. DNA for the CDR3: TGTGCCAGCAGCTTCGAGGGGGCAGGGGCATTGGGTGGCTACACCTTC.

The chain is built from TRBV19 and TRBJ1-2; TRBD1 agrees at 7 bases. This CDR3 contains 11 residues. The V gene end was trimmed by 9 bases and the J gene end by 7 bases; junction bases not matched to a gene: 5. Germline loops: CDR1 LNHDA, CDR2 SQIVND (reference sequence). The CDR3 coding sequence is TGTGCCAGCAGACAGGGACTTGGCTACACCTTC. It yields the protein CASRQGLGYTF.

The V call is TRBV7-9, the J call TRBJ1-2, with 7 bases aligning to TRBD1. The germline V gene encodes CDR1 SEHNR and CDR2 FQNEAQ (reference sequence). The CDR3 contains 15 residues. V trimming: 5 bases; J trimming: 6 bases; junction bases outside the gene matches: 12. DNA for the CDR3: TGTGCCAGCAGCCTGAACCCTAACAGGGGAGATGGCTACACCTTC. This gives the protein CASSLNPNRGDGYTF.

J is TRBJ1-5 and V is TRBV2; 7 positions match TRBD1. Germline V CDR1 and CDR2: SNHLY, FYNNEI. The CDR3 loop spans 14 amino acids. Trimming at V came to 3 bases and at J to 6 bases, leaving 5 bases not matched to a gene. The CDR3 sequence: CASSERQGGQPQHF. The CDR3 nucleotides read TGTGCCAGCAGTGAGCGGCAGGGGGGTCAGCCCCAGCATTTT. Based on the CDR3 plus reference TRBV2 and TRBJ1-5, the full variable domain is EPEVTQTPSHQVTQMGQEVILRCVPISNHLYFYWYRQILGQKVEFLVSFYNNEISEKSEIFDDQFSVERPDGSNFTLKIRSTKLEDSAMYFCASSERQGGQPQHFGDGTRLSIL.